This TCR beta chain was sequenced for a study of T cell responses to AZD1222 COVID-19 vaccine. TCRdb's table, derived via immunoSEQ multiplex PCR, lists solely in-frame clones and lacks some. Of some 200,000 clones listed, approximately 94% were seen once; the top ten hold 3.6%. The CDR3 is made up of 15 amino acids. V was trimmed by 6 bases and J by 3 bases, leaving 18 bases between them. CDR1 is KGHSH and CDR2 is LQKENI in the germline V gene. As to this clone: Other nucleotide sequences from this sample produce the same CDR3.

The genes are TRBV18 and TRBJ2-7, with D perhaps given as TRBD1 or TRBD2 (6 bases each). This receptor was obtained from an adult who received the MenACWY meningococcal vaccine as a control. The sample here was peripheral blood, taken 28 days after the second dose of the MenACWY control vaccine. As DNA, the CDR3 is TGTGCCAGCTCGCCGGGGGCAGGGGAGAACTACGAGCAGTACTTC. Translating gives CASSPGAGENYEQYF.